These 27 T cell receptor beta chains share one sample of origin, sequenced in a study of cytomegalovirus exposure and HLA in healthy donors. TCRdb's table, derived via immunoSEQ multiplex PCR, lists solely in-frame clones and lacks some. The sample has a few hundred thousand clones, roughly 88% seen once. The sequencing sample was made of PBMCs. The receptor set was obtained from a woman younger than 35 in good health and CMV-seronegative.

The V and J genes are TRBV7-6 and TRBJ2-1; the match to TRBD1 covers 11 bases. Unmatched junction bases numbered 6, after V lost 5 bases and J lost 0 bases. The CDR3 runs to 17 residues. Germline CDR1 is SGHVS and CDR2 is FNYEAQ. CDR3 coding DNA: TGTGCCAGCAGCACACGGACAGGGGGCAGCTCCTACAATGAGCAGTTCTTC. Amino acids: CASSTRTGGSSYNEQFF.

V usage is TRBV27 and J usage is TRBJ2-7; TRBD2 is a possible D gene (5 bases). The CDR3 is 14 amino acids. CDR1 is MNHEY and CDR2 is SMNVEV in the germline V gene (reference sequence). V lost 4 bases and J 0 bases, leaving 10 bases between the germline ends. DNA of the CDR3: TGTGCCAGCAGTTATCGGGGTACCTCCTACGAGCAGTACTTC. This gives the protein CASSYRGTSYEQYF.

V usage is TRBV7-7 and J usage is TRBJ2-7; 13 nucleotides align to TRBD2. This CDR3 is 16 amino acids long. Germline CDR1 and CDR2: SSHAT and FNYEAQ (reference sequence). The trim removed 5 bases at V and 2 bases at J, leaving 6 bases unmatched. CDR3 sequence (DNA): TGTGCCAGCAGCCCCCGACTAGCGGGAGGTCCCTACGAGCAGTACTTC. It is translated as CASSPRLAGGPYEQYF.

The chain joins TRBV7-9 to TRBJ2-2, with no clear D. CDR3 length: 15 amino acids. V shed 7 bases and J shed 2 bases, with 14 bases lying between them. Per the germline V gene, CDR1 is SEHNR and CDR2 is FQNEAQ (reference sequence). As DNA, the CDR3 is TGTGCCAGCACCACTGGCGCGGCAAACACCGGGGAGCTGTTTTTT. It encodes CASTTGAANTGELFF.

The chain joins TRBV2 to TRBJ2-2; the D gene is possibly TRBD2 (5 bases). Trimming stripped 8 bases from V and 2 bases from J, with 15 bases between. This CDR3 has 15 amino acids. Germline assignment: CDR1 SNHLY and CDR2 FYNNEI. Here the CDR3 reads CASGPGSQNTGELFF. In DNA form, the CDR3 reads TGTGCCAGCGGGCCGGGATCACAAAACACCGGGGAGCTGTTTTTT.

This clone was counted a few times. The rearrangement joins TRBV29-1 to TRBJ1-2; 8 bases fit TRBD1. Germline CDR1 SQVTM, CDR2 ANQGSEA. Germline trimming cut 5 bases from V and 7 bases from J; bases unmatched to any gene: 12. The CDR3 totals 14 residues. The DNA of the CDR3 is TGCAGCGTTAAGCCACCGACAGGGGAGGCTGGCTACACCTTC. It encodes CSVKPPTGEAGYTF.

DNA for the CDR3: TGTGCCAGCAGCCAAGAGGAACTTCTGACTGGGAGGAATAGGTACCGGGGCACTGAAGCTTTCTTT. It encodes CASSQEELLTGRNRYRGTEAFF. The chain links TRBV14 to TRBJ1-1, with D unresolved. The germline V and J ends were trimmed by 0 bases and 4 bases, with 33 bases remaining between them. The germline gives CDR1 SGHDN, CDR2 FVKESK. The CDR3 loop spans 22 amino acids.

The chain is built from TRBV4-1 and TRBJ2-7; 9 bases fit TRBD1. The V and J ends lost 0 bases and 5 bases, in that order; junction bases with no gene match: 11. Germline values: CDR1 MGHRA, CDR2 YSYEKL. This CDR3 contains 17 residues. DNA of the CDR3: TGCGCCAGCAGCCAAGATAAACTAACAGGGGGCAACGACGAGCAGTACTTC. Translating gives CASSQDKLTGGNDEQYF.

The chain uses TRBV2 and TRBJ2-7; 9 nucleotides line up with TRBD2. CDR1 SNHLY and CDR2 FYNNEI come from the germline V gene. Trimming removed 8 bases from V and 0 bases from J; junction bases left unmatched: 17. CDR3 length: 18 amino acids. The CDR3 DNA is TGTGCCAGCCAAGACGGGTTCCTAGCTAGCGGGGACTCCTACGAGCAGTACTTC. Protein sequence: CASQDGFLASGDSYEQYF.

This sequence joins TRBV6-1 and TRBJ2-3, with D hard to call. The CDR3 consists of 16 residues. CDR1 and CDR2 from the germline V gene are MNHNS and SASEGT. V was pared by 0 bases and J by 0 bases, with 10 bases between. The CDR3 loop reads CASSEAAAASTDTQYF. The CDR3 bases are TGTGCCAGCAGTGAAGCCGCGGCGGCTAGCACAGATACGCAGTATTTT.

The chain links TRBV2 to TRBJ2-1; tentatively, D is TRBD1 (6 bases). V was pared by 3 bases and J by 9 bases, with 18 bases between. Germline assignment: CDR1 SNHLY and CDR2 FYNNEI. The CDR3 runs to 15 residues. The CDR3 nucleotides read TGTGCCAGCAGTGACGGAGGTGTGGGGGCGGGTGAGCAGTTCTTC. Amino acid sequence: CASSDGGVGAGEQFF.

The chain joins TRBV7-9 to TRBJ1-5; no clear D. Trimming shortened V by 5 bases and J by 7 bases, and 12 bases separated the two germline ends. This CDR3 spans 13 amino acids. In germline, CDR1 is SEHNR, CDR2 FQNEAQ (reference sequence). CDR3 DNA sequence: TGTGCCAGCAGCCCTGGGAGTAGCCAGCCCCAGCATTTT. Translation gives CASSPGSSQPQHF.

The rearrangement uses TRBV5-1 and TRBJ2-1; tentatively, D is TRBD2 (5 bases). The CDR3 covers 17 residues. Germline CDR1 SGHRS, CDR2 YFSETQ. Trimming shortened V by 0 bases and J by 0 bases, and 13 bases separated the two germline ends. The CDR3 DNA is TGCGCCAGCAGCTTGGCTGGCGGGTCCTCCTCCTACAATGAGCAGTTCTTC. Protein sequence: CASSLAGGSSSYNEQFF.

V usage is TRBV29-1 and J usage is TRBJ2-5, with 8 bases identical to TRBD2. V gave up 4 bases and J gave up 4 bases; unmatched junction bases: 14. There are 16 residues in the CDR3. Germline V CDR1 and CDR2: SQVTM, ANQGSEA. In DNA form, the CDR3 reads TGCAGCGTTGTTATCATAGCGGGGCCCTTCTTAGAGACCCAGTACTTC. Its translation: CSVVIIAGPFLETQYF.

This chain connects TRBV19 to TRBJ1-6; maybe TRBD1 (6 bases). V lost 2 bases and J lost 10, with 12 bases in between. The germline gives CDR1 LNHDA, CDR2 SQIVND (reference sequence). CDR3 length: 14 residues. The CDR3 DNA sequence: TGTGCCAGTAGTATACGGGGGGCCCAATCACCCCTCCACTTT. Residues: CASSIRGAQSPLHF.

This chain connects TRBV2 to TRBJ2-5; 10 positions agree with TRBD1. This CDR3 has 17 amino acids. The V and J ends lost 4 bases and 5 bases, in that order; junction bases with no gene match: 13. CDR1 SNHLY and CDR2 FYNNEI come from the germline V gene. For the CDR3, the DNA is TGTGCCAGCAGTGCTGACCGACAGGGGGCGGTTAGGGAGACCCAGTACTTC. It is translated as CASSADRQGAVRETQYF.

The chain links TRBV30 to TRBJ2-7; 8 nucleotides agree with TRBD1. From germline, CDR1 is GTSNPN and CDR2 SVGIG (reference sequence). J gave up 5 bases and V 4 bases, and 10 bases lay outside the gene matches. This CDR3 is 14 amino acids long. The CDR3: CAWTTGAGGDEQYF. CDR3 nucleotides: TGTGCCTGGACCACCGGGGCAGGGGGCGACGAGCAGTACTTC.

Comment on this clone: The DNA is left out, because the CDR3 cannot be placed on it with certainty; the CDR3 is given as TCRdb lists it. The CDR3 sequence is CASSSSGGPEEQYF. The V and J genes are TRBV6-5 and TRBJ2-7; TRBD2 is taken as the D call from the table, unchecked against the DNA. From germline, CDR1 is MNHEY and CDR2 SVGAGI. The CDR3 is 14 amino acids in total, end residues counted.

The chain joins TRBV2 to TRBJ2-3; D possibly corresponds to TRBD2 (6 bases). Trimming cost V 2 bases and J 6 bases, with 15 bases left between them. The CDR3 runs to 15 residues. CDR1 is SNHLY, CDR2 FYNNEI, per germline. CDR3 sequence reads: CASSEWRGRGDTQYF. The CDR3 DNA reads as TGTGCCAGCAGTGAATGGCGGGGAAGAGGGGATACGCAGTATTTT. Combining the CDR3 with reference TRBV2 and TRBJ2-3 gives the whole variable domain EPEVTQTPSHQVTQMGQEVILRCVPISNHLYFYWYRQILGQKVEFLVSFYNNEISEKSEIFDDQFSVERPDGSNFTLKIRSTKLEDSAMYFCASSEWRGRGDTQYFGPGTRLTVL.

The chain is built from TRBV4-1 and TRBJ1-3; the match to TRBD1 covers 7 bases. The CDR3 contains 16 residues. With 1 base clipped from V and 2 bases from J, the junction kept 5 bases outside the gene matches. CDR1 is MGHRA, CDR2 YSYEKL, per germline. CDR3 sequence (DNA): TGCGCCAGCAGCCAAGCCCGACAGGGCCCTGGAAACACCATATATTTT. Translating gives CASSQARQGPGNTIYF.

The chain links TRBV7-2 to TRBJ2-3; no clear D gene. From germline, CDR1 is SGHTA and CDR2 FQGNSA. Deletions cut 5 bases from V and 0 bases from J, with 3 bases between. CDR3 length: 12 residues. CDR3 sequence (DNA): TGTGCCAGCAGCCTCAGCACAGATACGCAGTATTTT. It encodes CASSLSTDTQYF.

This chain joins TRBV6-1 and TRBJ2-3; 8 nucleotides match TRBD2. Germline CDR1 and CDR2: MNHNS and SASEGT. The CDR3 is 13 residues long. Trimming at V came to 8 bases and at J to 5 bases, leaving 6 bases not matched to a gene. This chain's CDR3 is CASAEREQDTQYF. The CDR3 coding sequence is TGTGCCAGCGCTGAGCGGGAGCAAGATACGCAGTATTTT.

This chain links TRBV28 with TRBJ1-1; 8 bases fit TRBD1. This CDR3 spans 17 amino acids. V lost 7 bases, J lost 0 bases, and 13 bases stayed unmatched. Germline-derived CDR1 and CDR2 are MDHEN and SYDVKM. This CDR3 is CASNGRTRTGMNTEAFF. CDR3 nucleotides: TGTGCCAGCAACGGGCGAACCCGGACAGGGATGAACACTGAAGCTTTCTTT.

The chain employs TRBV27 and TRBJ1-2; unclear D gene. The CDR3 sequence is 16 residues long. Looked up from germline, CDR1 is MNHEY and CDR2 is SMNVEV (reference sequence). Trimming stripped 5 bases from V and 3 bases from J, with 19 bases between. CDR3: CASSPYSTRRYYGYTF. The CDR3 DNA is TGTGCCAGCAGTCCTTATTCGACAAGGCGATACTATGGCTACACCTTC.

DNA of the CDR3: TGCGCCAGCAGCCAAGAAGGTAGCGGGGGGAGGAGAGATACGCAGTATTTT. It encodes CASSQEGSGGRRDTQYF. V usage is TRBV4-1 and J usage is TRBJ2-3; 10 nucleotides line up with TRBD2. V shed 0 bases, J shed 5 bases, and the junction held 8 bases outside the gene matches. This CDR3 has 17 amino acids. From germline, CDR1 is MGHRA and CDR2 YSYEKL.

V gene TRBV4-1 combines with J gene TRBJ2-5; D is perhaps TRBD2 (5 bases). The CDR3 contains 15 residues. CDR1 MGHRA and CDR2 YSYEKL come from the germline V gene. Between the trimmed V and J ends, which lost 4 bases and 3 bases, there was a span of 15 bases. CDR3 protein: CASSLRGVFEETQYF. The CDR3 DNA reads as TGCGCCAGCAGCCTACGGGGAGTGTTTGAAGAGACCCAGTACTTC.

For this clone: The sample contains more than one DNA sequence encoding this CDR3. The chain combines TRBV6-5 with TRBJ2-7, with 12 bases that match TRBD2. The germline CDR1 and CDR2 sequences are MNHEY and SVGAGI. Trimming took 4 bases from V and 2 from J; bases not matched to a gene: 3. The CDR3 is made up of 15 amino acids. In nucleotides, the CDR3 is TGTGCCAGCAGTTCCCGACTAGCGGGAGCCTACGAGCAGTACTTC. It codes for CASSSRLAGAYEQYF.